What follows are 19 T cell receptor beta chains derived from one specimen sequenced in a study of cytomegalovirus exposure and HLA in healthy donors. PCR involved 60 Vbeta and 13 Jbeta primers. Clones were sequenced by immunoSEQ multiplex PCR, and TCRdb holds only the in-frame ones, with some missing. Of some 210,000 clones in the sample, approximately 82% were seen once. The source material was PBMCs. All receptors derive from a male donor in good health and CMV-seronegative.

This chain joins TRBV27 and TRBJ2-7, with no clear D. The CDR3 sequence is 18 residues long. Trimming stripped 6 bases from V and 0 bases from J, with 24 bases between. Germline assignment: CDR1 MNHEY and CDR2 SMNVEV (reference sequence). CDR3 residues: CASSPRTTRHPSSYEQYF. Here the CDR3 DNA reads TGTGCCAGCAGCCCCCGAACCACCAGACACCCTTCCTCCTACGAGCAGTACTTC.

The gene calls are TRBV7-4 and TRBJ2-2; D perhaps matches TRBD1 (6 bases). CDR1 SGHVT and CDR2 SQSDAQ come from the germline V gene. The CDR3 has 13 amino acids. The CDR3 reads CADGQPFPGELFF. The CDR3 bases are TGTGCAGACGGACAGCCCTTTCCCGGGGAGCTGTTTTTT.

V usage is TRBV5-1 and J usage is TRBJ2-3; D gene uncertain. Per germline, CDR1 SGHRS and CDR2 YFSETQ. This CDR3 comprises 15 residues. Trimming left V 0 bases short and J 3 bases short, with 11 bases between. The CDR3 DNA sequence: TGCGCCAGCAGCTTGGTTCGGCAGACTACAGATACGCAGTATTTT. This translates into CASSLVRQTTDTQYF. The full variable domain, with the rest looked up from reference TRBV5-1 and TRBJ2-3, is KAGVTQTPRYLIKTRGQQVTLSCSPISGHRSVSWYQQTPGQGLQFLFEYFSETQRNKGNFPGRFSGRQFSNSRSEMNVSTLELGDSALYLCASSLVRQTTDTQYFGPGTRLTVL.

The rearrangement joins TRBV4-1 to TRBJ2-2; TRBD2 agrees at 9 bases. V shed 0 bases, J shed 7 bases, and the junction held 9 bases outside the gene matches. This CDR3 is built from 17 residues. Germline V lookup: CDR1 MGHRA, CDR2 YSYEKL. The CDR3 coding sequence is TGCGCCAGCAGCCAAGATCTCGGCGGGAGGGGAGGCGGGGAGCTGTTTTTT. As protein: CASSQDLGGRGGGELFF.

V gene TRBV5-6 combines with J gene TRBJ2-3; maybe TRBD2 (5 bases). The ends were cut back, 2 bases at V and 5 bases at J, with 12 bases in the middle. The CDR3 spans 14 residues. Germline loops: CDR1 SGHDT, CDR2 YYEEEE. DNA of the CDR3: TGTGCCAGCAGCTTTCTAGCTGCCAAAGATACGCAGTATTTT. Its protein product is CASSFLAAKDTQYF. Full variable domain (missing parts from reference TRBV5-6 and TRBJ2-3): DAGVTQSPTHLIKTRGQQVTLRCSPKSGHDTVSWYQQALGQGPQFIFQYYEEEERQRGNFPDRFSGHQFPNYSSELNVNALLLGDSALYLCASSFLAAKDTQYFGPGTRLTVL.

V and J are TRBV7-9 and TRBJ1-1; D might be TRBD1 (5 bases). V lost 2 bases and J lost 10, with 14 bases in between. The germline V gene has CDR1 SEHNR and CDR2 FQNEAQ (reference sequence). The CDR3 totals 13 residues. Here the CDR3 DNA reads TGTGCCAGCAGCTTACGGGAGCAGGGTGGAGCTTTCTTT. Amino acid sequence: CASSLREQGGAFF.

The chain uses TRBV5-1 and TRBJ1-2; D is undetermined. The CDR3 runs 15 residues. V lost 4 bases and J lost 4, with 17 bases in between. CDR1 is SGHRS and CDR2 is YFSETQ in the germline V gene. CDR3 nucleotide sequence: TGCGCCAGCAGCCCGACCGGGGTTCGGGGCTATGGCTACACCTTC. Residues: CASSPTGVRGYGYTF. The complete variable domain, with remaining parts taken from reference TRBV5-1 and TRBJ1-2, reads KAGVTQTPRYLIKTRGQQVTLSCSPISGHRSVSWYQQTPGQGLQFLFEYFSETQRNKGNFPGRFSGRQFSNSRSEMNVSTLELGDSALYLCASSPTGVRGYGYTFGSGTRLTVV.

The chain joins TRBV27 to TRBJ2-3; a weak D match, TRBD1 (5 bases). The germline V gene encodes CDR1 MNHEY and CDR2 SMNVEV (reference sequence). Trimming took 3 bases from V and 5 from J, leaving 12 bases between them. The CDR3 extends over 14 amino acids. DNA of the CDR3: TGTGCCAGCAGTTTCGGGCAGGGAAGAGATACGCAGTATTTT. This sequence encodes CASSFGQGRDTQYF.

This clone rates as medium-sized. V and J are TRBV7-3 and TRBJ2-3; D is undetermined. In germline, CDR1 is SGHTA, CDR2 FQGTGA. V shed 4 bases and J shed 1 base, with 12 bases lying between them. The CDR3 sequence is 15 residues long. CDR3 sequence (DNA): TGTGCCAGCAGCTATGGTGAGACACGCACAGATACGCAGTATTTT. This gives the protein CASSYGETRTDTQYF.

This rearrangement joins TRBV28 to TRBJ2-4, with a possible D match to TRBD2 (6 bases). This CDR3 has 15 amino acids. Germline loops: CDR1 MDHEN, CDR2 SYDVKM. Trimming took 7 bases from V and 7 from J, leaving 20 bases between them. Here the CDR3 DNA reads TGTGCCAGCACTTTTGGGGGGACCAGAGGGAACATTCAGTACTTC. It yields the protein CASTFGGTRGNIQYF.

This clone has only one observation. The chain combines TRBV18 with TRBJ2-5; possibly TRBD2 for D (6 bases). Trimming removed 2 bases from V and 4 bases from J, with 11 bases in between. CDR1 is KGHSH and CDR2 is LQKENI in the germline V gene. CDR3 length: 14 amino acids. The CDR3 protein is CASSPGGTPETQYF. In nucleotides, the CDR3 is TGTGCCAGCTCACCAGGAGGGACTCCAGAGACCCAGTACTTC.

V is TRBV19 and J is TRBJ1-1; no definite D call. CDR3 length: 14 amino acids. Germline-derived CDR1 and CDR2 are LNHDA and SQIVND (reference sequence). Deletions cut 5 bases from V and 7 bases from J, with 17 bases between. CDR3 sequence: CASSSDPRGLEAFF. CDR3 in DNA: TGTGCCAGTAGTTCCGACCCCCGCGGACTTGAAGCTTTCTTT.

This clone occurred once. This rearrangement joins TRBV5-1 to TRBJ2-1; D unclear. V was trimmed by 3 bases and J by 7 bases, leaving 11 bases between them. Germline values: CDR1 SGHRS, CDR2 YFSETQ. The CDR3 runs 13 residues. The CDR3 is CASSYSRANEQFF. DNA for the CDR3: TGCGCCAGCAGCTACTCTCGAGCAAATGAGCAGTTCTTC.

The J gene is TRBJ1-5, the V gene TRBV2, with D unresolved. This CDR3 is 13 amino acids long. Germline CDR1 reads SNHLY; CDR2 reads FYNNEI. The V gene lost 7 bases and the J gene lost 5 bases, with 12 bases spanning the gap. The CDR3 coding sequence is TGTGCCAGCACCGGGATGTGGTATCAGCCCCAGCATTTT. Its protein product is CASTGMWYQPQHF.

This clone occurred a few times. This CDR3 reads CASSRDRGKDEQYF. In nucleotides, the CDR3 is TGCGCCAGCAGCCGGGACAGGGGAAAGGACGAGCAGTACTTC. The chain uses TRBV10-2 and TRBJ2-7; 10 nucleotides line up with TRBD1. V lost 6 bases, J lost 5 bases, and 7 bases stayed unmatched. This CDR3 has 14 residues. CDR1 is WSHSY, CDR2 SAAADI, per germline.

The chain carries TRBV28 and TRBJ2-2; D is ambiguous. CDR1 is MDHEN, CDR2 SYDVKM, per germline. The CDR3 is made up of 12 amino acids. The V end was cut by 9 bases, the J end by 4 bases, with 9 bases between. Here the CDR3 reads CASSYSTGELFF. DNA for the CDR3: TGTGCCAGTAGCTATAGCACCGGGGAGCTGTTTTTT.

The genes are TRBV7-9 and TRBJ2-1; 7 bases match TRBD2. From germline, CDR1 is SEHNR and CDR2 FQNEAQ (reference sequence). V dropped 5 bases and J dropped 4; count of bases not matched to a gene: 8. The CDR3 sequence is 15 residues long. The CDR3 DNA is TGTGCCAGCAGCAGTGGACTAGAACCTTACAATGAGCAGTTCTTC. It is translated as CASSSGLEPYNEQFF.

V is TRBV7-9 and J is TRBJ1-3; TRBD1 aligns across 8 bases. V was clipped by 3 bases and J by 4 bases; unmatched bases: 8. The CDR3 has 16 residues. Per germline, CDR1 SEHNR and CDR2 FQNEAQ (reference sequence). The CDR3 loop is CASSFGRGPVGNTIYF. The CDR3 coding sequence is TGTGCCAGCAGCTTTGGCAGGGGGCCGGTGGGAAACACCATATATTTT.

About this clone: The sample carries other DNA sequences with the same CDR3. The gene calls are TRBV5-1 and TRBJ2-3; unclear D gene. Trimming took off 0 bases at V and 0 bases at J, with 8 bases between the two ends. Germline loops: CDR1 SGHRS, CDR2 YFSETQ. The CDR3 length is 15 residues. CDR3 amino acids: CASSLERGSTDTQYF. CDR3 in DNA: TGCGCCAGCAGCTTGGAAAGAGGTAGCACAGATACGCAGTATTTT.